The T cell receptor (beta chain) under discussion was sequenced for a study of type 1 regulatory T cells. Study details: T-allo10 is an in vitro-generated, Tr1-enriched CD4 T cell product specific for alloantigen.

Worth noting for this clonotype: What it binds is unknown.

Trimming stripped 7 bases from V and 0 bases from J, with 13 bases between. The CDR3 has 15 amino acids. TCRdb reprocessed the reads via MiXCR and lists one record per CDR3 protein. The table has about 24,000 distinct CDR3 sequences, about 45% seen once. The sequenced sample was cultured T cells, either the whole culture or a sorted T cell fraction (not recorded which). This clonotype was obtained from a human donor in good health. The chain joins TRBV12-3 or TRBV12-4 to TRBJ2-1, with D unclear. CDR3 DNA sequence: TGTGCCAGCACCAACCCGCCGTACTCCTACAATGAGCAGTTCTTC. This translates into CASTNPPYSYNEQFF.